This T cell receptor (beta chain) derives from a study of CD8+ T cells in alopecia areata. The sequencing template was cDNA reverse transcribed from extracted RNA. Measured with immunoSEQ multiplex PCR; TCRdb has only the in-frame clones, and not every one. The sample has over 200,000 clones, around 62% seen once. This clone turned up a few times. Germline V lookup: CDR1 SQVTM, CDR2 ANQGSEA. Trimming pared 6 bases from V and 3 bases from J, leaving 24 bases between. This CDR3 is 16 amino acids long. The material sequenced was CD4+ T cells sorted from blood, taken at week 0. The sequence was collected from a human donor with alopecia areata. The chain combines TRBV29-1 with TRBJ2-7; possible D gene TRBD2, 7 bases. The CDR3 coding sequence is TGCAGCGTCGCGCCCTGGGGGGGCCCTCTGGGCTACGAGCAGTACTTC. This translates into CSVAPWGGPLGYEQYF.